This T cell receptor beta chain was sequenced during a study of blood T cell repertoires in COVID-19 (dated by TCRdb to 2019 to 2021). A note on the overall study: Samples from collaborators originated in the United States, Italy and Spain and spanned both the acute and convalescent phases of COVID-19. Where available, HLA class I and class II types were obtained from metadata supplied by the sample provider rather than from assay-based typing. Subjects who had been exposed to COVID-19, were actively infected with it, or had recovered from it provided the deeply sampled blood TCRbeta repertoires that made up the dataset. The samples were drawn from the first 160 participants of the ongoing ImmuneRACE study and from roughly 1,300 subjects provided by 6 global collaborators. The repertoires were released in a freely available public database intended as a resource for research on the immune response to SARS-CoV-2. The material from the prospective study consisted of cDNA or gDNA derived from T cells, B-cell-depleted T cells, or PBMCs. The sample metadata nearly always contained a de-identified subject ID, COVID-19 status, age in years and sex.

The study at large found these results: The quantity of clinical and demographic metadata differed by source and by participant and was supplied without curation.

Worth noting for this clone: The specificity of this receptor is unknown. Base qualities were left out, and no much larger clone turns up one base away.

Participants in the prospective study were enrolled through a virtual design, were aged about 18 to 100 years, and lived in approximately 24 United States geographic areas. To assign participants to cohorts, the prospective study relied on clinical history that participants themselves reported in a screening survey and a study questionnaire. For ImmuneRACE Cohort 3, a participant was defined as recovered based on two consecutive negative NP/OP PCR tests, clearance by a healthcare professional, or resolution of symptoms. Mobile phlebotomists in the prospective study collected whole blood, serum and a nasopharyngeal or oropharyngeal swab from every participant. Prospective study participants could optionally give additional blood draws and questionnaires over an approximately two-month period. Blood samples from the prospective study were shipped frozen or at room temperature prior to DNA extraction.

TCRbeta CDR3 regions were amplified from genomic DNA by means of the immunoSEQ Assay, a bias-controlled multiplex PCR. In the authors' own workflow: Nucleated cell counts per sample were estimated from amplification of reference gene primers within the assay. To quantify the absolute abundance of each unique TCRbeta CDR3 rearrangement, sequence reads were collapsed and filtered. For each sample, productive Simpson clonality was calculated by taking the square root of Simpson's diversity index across productive rearrangements. The table comes from immuneACCESS by way of TCRdb, which keeps in-frame sequences with V and J called. Part of the clones is missing from these tables; in studies checked, under half for an unresolved V gene and the rest for unknown reasons. The DNA gave D and trimming, while V, J and clone size come from that table. The table for this sample lists 200,000 to 250,000 clones; roughly 89% of them were counted only once. Roughly 3.7% of the sample rests with the top ten.

The sequencing input was PBMCs or T cells enriched from blood (not recorded which). The TCR originated in a woman aged 30 to 39 who had recovered from COVID-19.

The DNA sequence follows: TGTGCCAGCAGTGAGGGACTAGCGGCATCCACAGATACGCAGTATTTT. This translates into CASSEGLAASTDTQYF. This chain joins TRBV2 to TRBJ2-3, with 11 middle bases fitting TRBD2. Relative to germline, V is missing 3 bases and J is missing 2 bases, with 4 bases of the junction outside any gene match. The germline V gene supplies CDR1 SNHLY and CDR2 FYNNEI. The CDR3 starts with the cysteine, ends with the phenylalanine, and has 16 residues. The retained sequence is limited to the CDR3, 48 bases, with the frame set at the first base.